Following are 8 T cell receptor beta chains from one sample sequenced in a study of T cells in localized non-small cell lung cancer. Only in-frame clones appear in the TCRdb table, and some are missing; sequencing was by immunoSEQ multiplex PCR. The data hold under 40,000 clones, with around 86% observed a single time. Sample: peripheral blood, taken before any cancer treatment. These receptors all stem from a male donor at least 60 years old with stage III lung adenocarcinoma.

This chain connects TRBV6-1 to TRBJ1-1; 10 bases line up with TRBD1. Trimming removed 4 bases from V and 11 bases from J; junction bases left unmatched: 10. The CDR3 runs 14 residues. Germline lookup yields CDR1 MNHNS and CDR2 SASEGT. CDR3 residues: CASSGWTGGLWAFF. The CDR3, as DNA: TGTGCCAGCAGTGGGTGGACAGGGGGACTCTGGGCTTTCTTT.

The chain recombines TRBV27 with TRBJ1-5; D might be TRBD1 (6 bases). This CDR3 comprises 14 residues. Per germline, CDR1 MNHEY and CDR2 SMNVEV (reference sequence). V was shortened by 2 bases and J by 7 bases, with 12 bases between the two germline ends. CDR3 DNA sequence: TGTGCCAGCAGTTTAGGTAGGGGGGAACAGCCCCAGCATTTT. Translating it yields CASSLGRGEQPQHF.

The chain combines TRBV11-1 with TRBJ2-3; possibly TRBD1 for D (6 bases). CDR3 size: 14 residues. The V gene's germline CDR1 is SGHAT and CDR2 FQDESV (reference sequence). V lost 3 bases to trimming and J lost 0 bases, with 7 bases between them. DNA of the CDR3: TGTGCCAGCAGCTTTGACAGGAGCACAGATACGCAGTATTTT. As protein: CASSFDRSTDTQYF. Supplemented by reference TRBV11-1 and TRBJ2-3, the full variable domain reads EAEVAQSPRYKITEKSQAVAFWCDPISGHATLYWYRQILGQGPELLVQFQDESVVDDSQLPKDRFSAERLKGVDSTLKIQPAELGDSAMYLCASSFDRSTDTQYFGPGTRLTVL.

The genes are TRBV6-1 and TRBJ1-2, with TRBD1 as a possible D gene (5 bases). From germline, CDR1 is MNHNS and CDR2 SASEGT. Trimming cost V 5 bases and J 8 bases, with 15 bases left between them. The CDR3 length is 13 residues. In nucleotides, the CDR3 is TGTGCCAGCAGTATGGGGGTCTTGAGGGGCTACACCTTC. Translation gives CASSMGVLRGYTF.

The chain joins TRBV5-1 to TRBJ2-1; 9 bases match TRBD2. Germline CDR1 and CDR2: SGHRS and YFSETQ. CDR3 length equals 14 residues. The junction had 2 bases not matched to a gene; V was cut back by 1 base and J by 6 bases. The CDR3 reads CASSLQRGVNEQFF. Here the CDR3 DNA reads TGCGCCAGCAGCTTGCAGCGGGGGGTCAATGAGCAGTTCTTC.

This chain joins TRBV27 and TRBJ2-5; the D gene is possibly TRBD1 (5 bases). The CDR3 spans 13 residues. Germline CDR1 MNHEY, CDR2 SMNVEV (reference sequence). V was cut by 6 bases and J by 8 bases, with 16 bases left in between. The CDR3 nucleotides read TGTGCCAGCAGCCCCGGACATAGGGTAACCCAGTACTTC. The encoded protein is CASSPGHRVTQYF.

This clone was detected once. This sequence joins TRBV18 and TRBJ2-3; D is possibly TRBD1 or TRBD2 (5 bases each). There are 17 residues in the CDR3. Germline CDR1 and CDR2: KGHSH and LQKENI. Deletions cut 5 bases from V and 0 bases from J, with 18 bases between. CDR3 region: CASSSMGPTKSTDTQYF. The CDR3 DNA follows: TGTGCCAGCTCAAGCATGGGACCGACAAAAAGCACAGATACGCAGTATTTT.

The CDR3: CASSQVPRGTGELFF. CDR3 sequence (DNA): TGCGCCAGCAGCCAAGTTCCGAGGGGGACCGGGGAGCTGTTTTTT. The chain combines TRBV4-1 with TRBJ2-2; maybe TRBD1 (6 bases). Germline V gene data show CDR1 as MGHRA and CDR2 as YSYEKL. V shed 1 base and J shed 5 bases, with 11 bases lying between them. The CDR3 is made up of 15 amino acids.